The present T cell receptor (beta chain) was sequenced within a study of Ad26.COV2.S vaccination and SARS-CoV-2 variants. Across the whole study: The donor was enrolled in the Ad26.COV2.S arm of the COV1001 trial.

Measured with immunoSEQ multiplex PCR; TCRdb has only the in-frame clones, and not every one. Of fewer than 600,000 clones listed, about 88% are singletons. The treatment is: roughly 18 received Ad26.COV2.S at low or high dose, single or two shots; about 5 received placebo; per-sample allocation not given. The investigators took samples on day 63 after the first vaccine or placebo injection. The individual, an adult aged 18-55 years, was a donor in Boston. Sequences were derived from peripheral blood, sampled in a trial of Ad26.COV2.S vaccine versus placebo. This TCR was sampled from a person between 18 and 65 years old who received the Ad26.COV2.S COVID-19 vaccine or a placebo.

The CDR3 DNA follows: TGTGCCAGCAGATTCGGACGGACGGAAGCTTTCTTT. Amino acid sequence: CASRFGRTEAFF. V gene TRBV28 combines with J gene TRBJ1-1, with D uncertain. Trimming removed 6 bases at V and 8 bases at J, with 13 bases between. Germline CDR1 is MDHEN and CDR2 is SYDVKM. This CDR3 comprises 12 residues.